Presented here are 26 T cell receptor beta chains from one specimen sequenced in a study of pediatric ulcerative colitis. Produced via immunoSEQ multiplex PCR; TCRdb's table is partial and in-frame only. The sample contains approximately 30,000 clones, roughly four fifths of which appear only once. Sequenced input: blood. The receptors were gathered from a boy between 5 and 17 years old with severe ulcerative colitis.

The rearrangement joins TRBV27 to TRBJ2-1; D call uncertain. The germline gives CDR1 MNHEY, CDR2 SMNVEV (reference sequence). With 4 bases removed from V and 8 bases from J, the gap between germline ends came to 18 bases. The CDR3 is 15 amino acids. The CDR3 here is CASSSHLGFHDEQFF. For the CDR3, the DNA is TGTGCCAGCAGTTCTCACCTAGGTTTCCACGATGAGCAGTTCTTC.

The rearrangement uses TRBV7-2 and TRBJ2-1, with D unclear. The CDR3 has 14 residues. Germline V gene lookup returns CDR1 SGHTA and CDR2 FQGNSA. The germline V and J ends were trimmed by 4 bases and 6 bases, with 13 bases remaining between them. CDR3 nucleotides: TGTGCCAGCAGCTCTACCCGAGAGTCCAATGAGCAGTTCTTC. This gives the protein CASSSTRESNEQFF. The whole variable domain, remainder taken from reference TRBV7-2 and TRBJ2-1, is GAGVSQSPSNKVTEKGKDVELRCDPISGHTALYWYRQSLGQGLEFLIYFQGNSAPDKSGLPSDRFSAERTGGSVSTLTIQRTQQEDSAVYLCASSSTRESNEQFFGPGTRLTVL.

The chain employs TRBV5-6 and TRBJ1-1, with D maybe TRBD1 (5 bases). Trimming stripped 7 bases from V and 5 bases from J, with 30 bases between. The germline V gene has CDR1 SGHDT and CDR2 YYEEEE. This CDR3 has 18 amino acids. The CDR3: CASALQTGGARFRTEAFF. CDR3 DNA: TGTGCCAGCGCTTTACAAACAGGTGGGGCGCGATTCCGTACTGAAGCTTTCTTT.

The chain uses TRBV27 and TRBJ1-2; TRBD1 matches at 10 bases. J gave up 5 bases and V 5 bases, and 5 bases lay outside the gene matches. There are 14 residues in the CDR3. CDR1 is MNHEY, CDR2 SMNVEV, per germline (reference sequence). The CDR3 sequence is CASSPDRGLYGYTF. The CDR3 coding sequence is TGTGCCAGCAGTCCCGACAGGGGGCTTTATGGCTACACCTTC.

The chain carries TRBV7-3 and TRBJ1-1, with 9 bases lining up with TRBD1. Germline CDR1 and CDR2: SGHTA and FQGTGA. With V trimmed by 5 bases and J by 1 base, 2 bases remained unmatched. CDR3 length: 14 residues. This CDR3 reads CASSPGQGNTEAFF. CDR3 coding DNA: TGTGCCAGCAGCCCGGGACAGGGGAACACTGAAGCTTTCTTT.

The chain links TRBV4-2 to TRBJ1-1, with no clear D. In germline, CDR1 is LGHNA, CDR2 YNFKEQ. Between the trimmed V and J ends, which lost 0 bases and 5 bases, there was a span of 10 bases. The CDR3 runs to 14 residues. CDR3 nucleotide sequence: TGTGCCAGCAGCCAAGAAGTGGGAAGGACTGAAGCTTTCTTT. It is translated as CASSQEVGRTEAFF.

V is TRBV15 and J is TRBJ2-1, with 8 nucleotides matching TRBD2. Losses at the gene ends were 7 bases for V and 5 bases for J; bases not matched to a gene: 16. Germline V gene lookup returns CDR1 LNHNV and CDR2 YYDKDF (reference sequence). The CDR3 is 17 residues long. The CDR3 DNA sequence: TGTGCCACCAATCTTGGGGCCAGAGCGGGGGCAAACAATGAGCAGTTCTTC. The encoded protein is CATNLGARAGANNEQFF. The full variable domain, in which reference TRBV15 and TRBJ2-1 provide the parts outside the CDR3, is DAMVIQNPRYQVTQFGKPVTLSCSQTLNHNVMYWYQQKSSQAPKLLFHYYDKDFNNEADTPDNFQSRRPNTSFCFLDIRSPGLGDTAMYLCATNLGARAGANNEQFFGPGTRLTVL.

This clone came up a few times. The chain couples TRBV2 to TRBJ1-2; tentatively, D is TRBD1 (6 bases). Germline V CDR1 and CDR2: SNHLY, FYNNEI. V dropped 4 bases and J dropped 8 bases, with 8 bases sitting between them. The CDR3 runs to 11 residues. Written as DNA, the CDR3 is TGTGCCAGCAGTGCGGGGGGCGGCTACACCTTC. Protein product: CASSAGGGYTF.

The V and J genes are TRBV5-6 and TRBJ1-1; 7 bases map to TRBD1. V shed 1 base, J shed 1 base, and the junction held 7 bases outside the gene matches. Looked up from germline, CDR1 is SGHDT and CDR2 is YYEEEE. CDR3 length: 16 amino acids. CDR3 sequence reads: CASSLIRGRGNTEAFF. The CDR3 DNA follows: TGTGCCAGCAGCTTGATTAGGGGGCGGGGGAACACTGAAGCTTTCTTT.

This chain connects TRBV28 to TRBJ2-3; weak D call: TRBD2 (7 bases). Germline CDR1 and CDR2: MDHEN and SYDVKM. V lost 8 bases to trimming and J lost 4 bases, with 10 bases between them. The CDR3 contains 12 residues. The CDR3 DNA follows: TGTGCCAGCGGGGGGGCCTCAGATACGCAGTATTTT. Protein: CASGGASDTQYF.

Here the CDR3 DNA reads TGTGCCAGCAGGGACAGGGCTGAAAAACTGTTTTTT. This sequence encodes CASRDRAEKLFF. The chain links TRBV6-5 to TRBJ1-4, with 8 bases matching TRBD1. This CDR3 is 12 amino acids long. V gave up 6 bases and J gave up 7 bases; unmatched junction bases: 1. The V gene's germline CDR1 is MNHEY and CDR2 SVGAGI.

This clone was counted a single time. The chain employs TRBV6-5 and TRBJ2-7; D is unresolved. Germline CDR1 reads MNHEY; CDR2 reads SVGAGI. There are 14 residues in the CDR3. Trimming took 6 bases from V and 3 from J, leaving 15 bases between them. The CDR3 region has the DNA TGTGCCAGCAGACGCGACGGATTCGGCTACGAGCAGTACTTC. Translated, it gives CASRRDGFGYEQYF.

The genes are TRBV7-2 and TRBJ2-3, with D possibly being TRBD2 (7 bases). The CDR3 is 14 amino acids. Germline V gives CDR1 SGHTA, CDR2 FQGNSA. V lost 1 base and J 10 bases, leaving 15 bases between the germline ends. The CDR3 DNA sequence: TGTGCCAGCAGCTTAGGAGGGGGGGATGATGCGCAGTATTTT. It translates to CASSLGGGDDAQYF.

This chain links TRBV6-1 with TRBJ1-6; no clear D gene. The CDR3 length is 15 residues. V dropped 1 base and J dropped 9 bases, with 13 bases sitting between them. Germline V gives CDR1 MNHNS, CDR2 SASEGT. The CDR3 loop is CASSEVGSNSSPLHF. The CDR3 bases are TGTGCCAGCAGTGAAGTCGGTTCCAACAGTTCACCCCTCCACTTT.

The genes are TRBV5-8 and TRBJ1-1; D remains ambiguous. Trimming stripped 6 bases from V and 10 bases from J, with 16 bases between. Germline CDR1 and CDR2: SGHTS and YDEGEE. CDR3 length equals 12 residues. CDR3 loop: CASNGREVSAFF. The CDR3 DNA reads as TGTGCCAGCAACGGGAGGGAGGTATCAGCTTTCTTT. The variable domain in full, with the rest retrieved from reference TRBV5-8 and TRBJ1-1, is EAGVTQSPTHLIKTRGQQATLRCSPISGHTSVYWYQQALGLGLQFLLWYDEGEERNRGNFPPRFSGRQFPNYSSELNVNALELEDSALYLCASNGREVSAFFGQGTRLTVV.

The V gene is TRBV2, the J gene TRBJ2-1; 7 bases match TRBD1. After removal of 7 bases from V and 5 bases from J, the junction contained 5 bases not matched to a gene. The CDR3 loop spans 13 amino acids. The germline V gene has CDR1 SNHLY and CDR2 FYNNEI. CDR3 DNA: TGTGCCAGCATGGGGACAGAAAACAATGAGCAGTTCTTC. It codes for CASMGTENNEQFF.

The rearrangement links TRBV19 to TRBJ1-1; D might be TRBD1 (5 bases). Trimming took 4 bases from V and 4 from J, leaving 16 bases between them. CDR1 and CDR2 (germline): LNHDA, SQIVND (reference sequence). CDR3 length equals 15 residues. The CDR3 region has the DNA TGTGCCAGTAGTAGCCAACAATCAGGGACCACTGAAGCTTTCTTT. Translating gives CASSSQQSGTTEAFF.

The chain is built from TRBV9 and TRBJ2-3; D gene uncertain. Trimming cost V 0 bases and J 2 bases, with 7 bases left between them. This CDR3 is 14 amino acids long. The germline V gene encodes CDR1 SGDLS and CDR2 YYNGEE. The chain's CDR3 is CASSVAVPTDTQYF. CDR3 sequence (DNA): TGTGCCAGCAGCGTAGCAGTACCCACAGATACGCAGTATTTT.

This clone was counted a single time. This rearrangement joins TRBV5-1 to TRBJ1-4; D call uncertain. This CDR3 has 14 residues. V was trimmed by 0 bases and J by 4 bases, leaving 7 bases between them. Germline assignment: CDR1 SGHRS and CDR2 YFSETQ. Here the CDR3 reads CASSLGPVNEKLFF. The CDR3 DNA sequence: TGCGCCAGCAGCTTGGGACCGGTTAATGAAAAACTGTTTTTT.

CDR3 residues: CASSSYGGHRLEQYF. The CDR3 DNA follows: TGTGCCAGCAGCTCATACGGGGGCCATAGACTCGAGCAGTACTTC. The chain couples TRBV9 to TRBJ2-7; D is possibly TRBD1 or TRBD2 (6 bases each). The CDR3 length is 15 residues. Germline V gene data show CDR1 as SGDLS and CDR2 as YYNGEE. The V end was cut by 4 bases, the J end by 6 bases, with 20 bases between.

The chain uses TRBV18 and TRBJ1-1; possibly TRBD1 for D (5 bases). Germline V gene sequence: CDR1 KGHSH, CDR2 LQKENI. The CDR3 contains 15 residues. V lost 6 bases to trimming and J lost 7 bases, with 21 bases between them. The CDR3: CASSIKIGREGEAFF. CDR3 DNA: TGTGCCAGCTCCATAAAAATCGGCAGGGAGGGTGAAGCTTTCTTT.

The sample holds a few counts of this clone. The J gene is TRBJ1-2, the V gene TRBV4-1, with D maybe TRBD1 (5 bases). V was trimmed by 2 bases and J by 6 bases, leaving 10 bases between them. The CDR3 is 13 amino acids. CDR1 MGHRA and CDR2 YSYEKL come from the germline V gene. In nucleotides, the CDR3 is TGCGCCAGCAGCCAATTACAGGCGCATGGCTACACCTTC. This translates into CASSQLQAHGYTF.

This sequence joins TRBV5-6 and TRBJ1-5, with 7 bases fitting TRBD1. J lost 3 bases, V lost 2 bases, and 5 bases had no gene match. Germline V gene sequence: CDR1 SGHDT, CDR2 YYEEEE. The length of the CDR3 is 15 residues. In nucleotides, the CDR3 is TGTGCCAGCAGCTTTACAGGGGCTCTCAATCAGCCCCAGCATTTT. This encodes CASSFTGALNQPQHF.

The V and J genes are TRBV5-8 and TRBJ1-1; D uncertain. Germline V gene lookup returns CDR1 SGHTS and CDR2 YDEGEE. Between the trimmed V and J ends, which lost 5 bases and 7 bases, there was a span of 9 bases. This CDR3 comprises 11 residues. The CDR3 DNA follows: TGTGCCAGCAGGCCATCTTATGAAGCTTTCTTT. Its translation is CASRPSYEAFF.

This clone came up a few times. The chain uses TRBV6-5 and TRBJ1-2, with TRBD1 matching 8 bases. V lost 2 bases to trimming and J lost 5 bases; unmatched junction nucleotides: 7. This CDR3 contains 15 residues. Germline-derived CDR1 and CDR2 are MNHEY and SVGAGI. The CDR3 spells CASSYRDRGGYGYTF. The CDR3 DNA sequence: TGTGCCAGCAGTTACCGAGACAGGGGAGGGTATGGCTACACCTTC.

The rearrangement links TRBV19 to TRBJ2-7; 8 bases map to TRBD2. The CDR3 spans 15 residues. The V and J ends lost 2 bases and 3 bases, in that order; junction bases with no gene match: 6. CDR1 and CDR2 from the germline V gene are LNHDA and SQIVND (reference sequence). The DNA of the CDR3 is TGTGCCAGTAGTATACGCGGGGGGCAAAGCTACGAGCAGTACTTC. Translation: CASSIRGGQSYEQYF.